These 30 T cell receptor beta chains were sequenced from one sample in a study of T cell responses to AZD1222 COVID-19 vaccine. Sequencing was performed with immunoSEQ multiplex PCR; in TCRdb, only in-frame clones are kept and a portion is missing. Here the sample spans roughly 250,000 clones, 90% to 95% being singletons. This specimen consisted of peripheral blood, obtained on day 0 of AZD1222 vaccination. Receptors were obtained from an adult in good health.

V and J are TRBV14 and TRBJ2-7; 10 bases fit TRBD1. The trim removed 3 bases at V and 2 bases at J, leaving 4 bases unmatched. The length of the CDR3 is 15 residues. CDR1 SGHDN and CDR2 FVKESK come from the germline V gene. The CDR3 DNA reads TGTGCCAGCAGCCACGGGACAGGGGAAGCCTACGAGCAGTACTTC. This gives the protein CASSHGTGEAYEQYF.

This sequence joins TRBV7-9 and TRBJ1-2, with 8 bases that match TRBD1. The junction had 6 bases not matched to a gene; V was cut back by 2 bases and J by 4 bases. Looked up from germline, CDR1 is SEHNR and CDR2 is FQNEAQ (reference sequence). This CDR3 spans 15 amino acids. CDR3 sequence: CASSLNPGGLYGYTF. For the CDR3, the DNA is TGTGCCAGCAGCTTAAACCCAGGGGGCCTCTATGGCTACACCTTC.

For this clone: Within the sample, other DNA sequences also encode this same CDR3. This CDR3 is CASSVRDPANEKLFF. The CDR3, as DNA: TGCGCCAGCAGTGTGAGGGACCCCGCTAATGAAAAACTGTTTTTT. The V and J genes are TRBV5-1 and TRBJ1-4; tentatively, D is TRBD1 (5 bases). Germline V gene data show CDR1 as SGHRS and CDR2 as YFSETQ. The CDR3 is made up of 15 amino acids. The V end was cut by 5 bases, the J end by 3 bases, with 14 bases between.

The chain has TRBV5-1 and TRBJ2-1, with unresolved D. V gave up 7 bases and J gave up 3 bases, with 11 bases separating them. The CDR3 runs to 13 residues. Germline-derived CDR1 and CDR2 are SGHRS and YFSETQ. The CDR3 loop reads CASLGLGYNEQFF. For the CDR3, the DNA is TGCGCCAGCCTCGGGTTAGGCTACAATGAGCAGTTCTTC.

This rearrangement joins TRBV7-2 to TRBJ2-7; a weak D match, TRBD2 (5 bases). CDR1 and CDR2 from the germline V gene are SGHTA and FQGNSA. Trimming cost V 2 bases and J 2 bases, with 7 bases left between them. The CDR3 runs to 13 residues. The CDR3 is CASSLQRPYEQYF. The CDR3 nucleotides read TGTGCCAGCAGCTTACAGCGGCCCTACGAGCAGTACTTC.

The CDR3 coding sequence is TGTGCCAGCAGTTTCCGGGGCGACTACGAGCAGTACTTC. Its protein product is CASSFRGDYEQYF. V and J are TRBV27 and TRBJ2-7; D is perhaps TRBD1 or TRBD2 (5 bases each). Trimming removed 3 bases from V and 3 bases from J, with 9 bases in between. This CDR3 comprises 13 residues. Germline V gene sequence: CDR1 MNHEY, CDR2 SMNVEV (reference sequence).

The chain has TRBV10-3 and TRBJ2-3, with D perhaps TRBD2 (6 bases). Germline CDR1 reads ENHRY; CDR2 reads SYGVKD. V was clipped by 6 bases and J by 2 bases, with 15 bases between them. The CDR3 loop spans 15 amino acids. The CDR3 here is CAIRGDSADTDTQYF. For the CDR3, the DNA is TGTGCCATCAGAGGGGACTCAGCGGACACAGATACGCAGTATTTT.

The rearrangement uses TRBV7-2 and TRBJ2-1; TRBD2 agrees at 9 bases. CDR1 SGHTA and CDR2 FQGNSA come from the germline V gene. The ends lost 1 base at V and 6 bases at J; junction bases unmatched: 4. The CDR3 runs to 15 residues. CDR3 sequence (DNA): TGTGCCAGCAGCTTAGGGACTAGCGTGGTCAATGAGCAGTTCTTC. Its translation: CASSLGTSVVNEQFF.

The chain uses TRBV6-1 and TRBJ1-1; D call uncertain. The CDR3 extends over 15 amino acids. V dropped 3 bases and J dropped 0 bases, with 11 bases sitting between them. Germline CDR1 and CDR2: MNHNS and SASEGT. The CDR3 spells CASSELDRMNTEAFF. CDR3 nucleotide sequence: TGTGCCAGCAGTGAGCTAGATCGGATGAACACTGAAGCTTTCTTT.

In DNA, the CDR3 is TGTGCCAGCAGTCTAACCGGGATAATGTACGAGCAGTACTTC. Translating it yields CASSLTGIMYEQYF. The rearrangement links TRBV27 to TRBJ2-7, with D perhaps TRBD2 (5 bases). The CDR3 consists of 14 residues. Germline loops: CDR1 MNHEY, CDR2 SMNVEV (reference sequence). The V end lost 5 bases, the J end lost 4 bases, and 15 bases lay between the germline ends.

The chain uses TRBV4-1 and TRBJ2-7; D may be TRBD1 (7 bases). The CDR3 consists of 14 residues. Germline V CDR1 and CDR2: MGHRA, YSYEKL. The V gene lost 1 base and the J gene lost 6 bases, with 13 bases spanning the gap. The CDR3, as DNA: TGCGCCAGCAGCCAAGTTGGTCAGGGGGGCGAGCAGTACTTC. Its translation is CASSQVGQGGEQYF.

The chain is built from TRBV12-3 or TRBV12-4 and TRBJ2-1; 8 nucleotides match TRBD1. The CDR3 sequence is 12 residues long. V was pared by 3 bases and J by 8 bases, with 0 bases of the junction left unmatched. The CDR3 DNA reads TGTGCCAGCAGTTTGACAGGGGATGAGCAGTTCTTC. Translated, it gives CASSLTGDEQFF.

For the CDR3, the DNA is TGTGCCAGCAGCACCGGGGGCGCAACTAATGAAAAACTGTTTTTT. Translation: CASSTGGATNEKLFF. This sequence joins TRBV6-5 and TRBJ1-4, with a tentative D call TRBD1 (6 bases). V was clipped by 6 bases and J by 0 bases, with 11 bases between them. The germline gives CDR1 MNHEY, CDR2 SVGAGI. This CDR3 is 15 amino acids long.

This chain connects TRBV28 to TRBJ1-6, with 11 bases aligning to TRBD1. The J segment lost 9 bases and the V segment lost 6 bases, leaving 7 bases of the junction unmatched. The CDR3 length is 15 residues. CDR1 and CDR2 from the germline V gene are MDHEN and SYDVKM. For the CDR3, the DNA is TGTGCCAGCAGGCCGGGACAGGGGGGAGGTTCACCCCTCCACTTT. Residues: CASRPGQGGGSPLHF.

CDR3 region: CASSPSAVAYEQYF. The CDR3 bases are TGTGCCAGCAGCCCCAGTGCTGTTGCCTACGAGCAGTACTTC. The chain employs TRBV7-8 and TRBJ2-7; D unresolved. Germline CDR1 and CDR2: SGHVS and FQNEAQ. The V and J ends lost 5 bases and 2 bases respectively, with 13 bases between them. The CDR3 extends over 14 amino acids.

The V call is TRBV7-9, the J call TRBJ2-3; D perhaps matches TRBD2 (5 bases). The V gene lost 5 bases and the J gene lost 6 bases, with 15 bases spanning the gap. Germline V CDR1 and CDR2: SEHNR, FQNEAQ (reference sequence). The CDR3 loop spans 14 amino acids. CDR3 protein: CASSVDMPGDTQYF. CDR3 nucleotide sequence: TGTGCCAGCAGCGTTGACATGCCGGGGGATACGCAGTATTTT.

The chain is built from TRBV6-5 and TRBJ2-1; the match to TRBD2 covers 9 bases. CDR1 and CDR2 from the germline V gene are MNHEY and SVGAGI. CDR3 length: 16 residues. V shed 2 bases, J shed 0 bases, and the junction held 2 bases outside the gene matches. In DNA, the CDR3 is TGTGCCAGCAGTTACGGGCGGGGGGGCTCCTACAATGAGCAGTTCTTC. Encoded protein: CASSYGRGGSYNEQFF.

The rearrangement uses TRBV7-8 and TRBJ1-1; D is ambiguous. CDR3 length: 13 amino acids. In germline, CDR1 is SGHVS, CDR2 FQNEAQ. The germline V and J ends were trimmed by 1 base and 4 bases, with 7 bases remaining between them. The CDR3 sequence: CASSLGKGTEAFF. CDR3 sequence (DNA): TGTGCCAGCAGCTTAGGTAAAGGCACTGAAGCTTTCTTT.

The genes are TRBV6-5 and TRBJ1-5; D remains unclear. V dropped 0 bases and J dropped 5 bases, with 11 bases sitting between them. The germline gives CDR1 MNHEY, CDR2 SVGAGI. The CDR3 spans 15 residues. In DNA form, the CDR3 reads TGTGCCAGCAGTTACTCTGAAGGATGGGATCAGCCCCAGCATTTT. Protein: CASSYSEGWDQPQHF.

The chain joins TRBV19 to TRBJ1-1; D possibly corresponds to TRBD1 (5 bases). The CDR3 loop spans 16 amino acids. Germline lookup yields CDR1 LNHDA and CDR2 SQIVND (reference sequence). Trimming left V 4 bases short and J 4 bases short, with 19 bases between. The chain's CDR3 is CASSRGGPPGSTEAFF. The DNA for the CDR3 is TGTGCCAGTAGTAGGGGGGGACCCCCAGGGAGCACTGAAGCTTTCTTT. Based on the CDR3 plus reference TRBV19 and TRBJ1-1, the full variable domain is DGGITQSPKYLFRKEGQNVTLSCEQNLNHDAMYWYRQDPGQGLRLIYYSQIVNDFQKGDIAEGYSVSREKKESFPLTVTSAQKNPTAFYLCASSRGGPPGSTEAFFGQGTRLTVV.

The rearrangement joins TRBV29-1 to TRBJ1-1, with 10 bases aligning to TRBD1. The germline gives CDR1 SQVTM, CDR2 ANQGSEA. The CDR3 has 13 residues. V lost 7 bases, J lost 5 bases, and 7 bases stayed unmatched. CDR3 region: CSGTGQGGTEAFF. CDR3 sequence (DNA): TGCAGCGGGACTGGACAGGGGGGGACTGAAGCTTTCTTT. The variable domain in full, with the rest retrieved from reference TRBV29-1 and TRBJ1-1, is SAVISQKPSRDICQRGTSLTIQCQVDSQVTMMFWYRQQPGQSLTLIATANQGSEATYESGFVIDKFPISRPNLTFSTLTVSNMSPEDSSIYLCSGTGQGGTEAFFGQGTRLTVV.

This sequence joins TRBV3-1 (or the pseudogene TRBV3-2) and TRBJ2-7; D call uncertain. This CDR3 has 13 amino acids. CDR1 LGHDT and CDR2 YNNKEL come from the germline V gene (reference sequence). Trimming removed 1 base from V and 3 bases from J, with 7 bases in between. CDR3 region: CASSQASSYEQYF. The DNA of the CDR3 is TGTGCCAGCAGCCAAGCCTCCAGCTACGAGCAGTACTTC.

The V call is TRBV18, the J call TRBJ1-1; D uncertain. V lost 3 bases and J lost 0, with 8 bases in between. The CDR3 spans 14 residues. Germline CDR1 is KGHSH and CDR2 is LQKENI. The chain's CDR3 is CASSPSGLNTEAFF. The CDR3 nucleotides read TGTGCCAGCTCACCTAGCGGGTTGAACACTGAAGCTTTCTTT.

The rearrangement links TRBV3-1 (or the pseudogene TRBV3-2) to TRBJ1-4; tentative D call: TRBD1 (6 bases). This CDR3 spans 16 amino acids. Germline loops: CDR1 LGHDT, CDR2 YNNKEL (reference sequence). The V and J ends lost 3 bases and 4 bases respectively, with 15 bases between them. Here the CDR3 reads CASSQETGWGNEKLFF. In DNA, the CDR3 is TGTGCCAGCAGCCAGGAAACAGGGTGGGGTAATGAAAAACTGTTTTTT.

The V gene is TRBV7-3, the J gene TRBJ1-1; the D gene is possibly TRBD1 (5 bases). The ends were cut back, 3 bases at V and 4 bases at J, with 9 bases in the middle. This CDR3 is 13 amino acids long. CDR1 is SGHTA, CDR2 FQGTGA, per germline. Here the CDR3 reads CASSLGGGTEAFF. CDR3 coding DNA: TGTGCCAGCAGCTTGGGGGGAGGCACTGAAGCTTTCTTT.

V usage is TRBV7-8 and J usage is TRBJ2-2; D might be TRBD1 (6 bases). Germline V gives CDR1 SGHVS, CDR2 FQNEAQ. With 5 bases removed from V and 7 bases from J, the gap between germline ends came to 20 bases. This CDR3 has 16 amino acids. CDR3 in amino acids: CASSRNTGNANGELFF. The CDR3 DNA reads as TGTGCCAGCAGCAGAAACACAGGGAACGCGAACGGGGAGCTGTTTTTT.

This clone is a singleton in its sample. The V gene is TRBV7-6, the J gene TRBJ2-1; D not resolved. V lost 1 base and J lost 1, with 11 bases in between. The CDR3 runs to 16 residues. From germline, CDR1 is SGHVS and CDR2 FNYEAQ. CDR3 sequence: CASSLELAASYNEQFF. The CDR3 region has the DNA TGTGCCAGCAGCTTAGAGTTAGCCGCGTCCTACAATGAGCAGTTCTTC.

This rearrangement joins TRBV15 to TRBJ2-1; a weak D match, TRBD2 (6 bases). This CDR3 is 16 amino acids long. Per the germline V gene, CDR1 is LNHNV and CDR2 is YYDKDF (reference sequence). Trimming removed 4 bases at V and 1 base at J, with 14 bases between. The CDR3 DNA reads TGTGCCACCAGCAAGGTGCGGCTAGCGTCCTACAATGAGCAGTTCTTC. It codes for CATSKVRLASYNEQFF.

The J gene is TRBJ1-6, the V gene TRBV19, with D perhaps TRBD1 (6 bases). Trimming shortened V by 10 bases and J by 0 bases, and 10 bases separated the two germline ends. Germline values: CDR1 LNHDA, CDR2 SQIVND (reference sequence). CDR3 length: 14 residues. In nucleotides, the CDR3 is TGTGCCACAACAGGGAGCTCCTATAATTCACCCCTCCACTTT. Translation gives CATTGSSYNSPLHF.

This chain connects TRBV7-9 to TRBJ1-1; no clear D gene. This CDR3 spans 13 amino acids. The germline CDR1 and CDR2 sequences are SEHNR and FQNEAQ (reference sequence). V lost 2 bases to trimming and J lost 3 bases, with 7 bases between them. CDR3 amino acids: CASSLRADTEAFF. CDR3 bases: TGTGCCAGCAGCTTAAGGGCCGACACTGAAGCTTTCTTT.